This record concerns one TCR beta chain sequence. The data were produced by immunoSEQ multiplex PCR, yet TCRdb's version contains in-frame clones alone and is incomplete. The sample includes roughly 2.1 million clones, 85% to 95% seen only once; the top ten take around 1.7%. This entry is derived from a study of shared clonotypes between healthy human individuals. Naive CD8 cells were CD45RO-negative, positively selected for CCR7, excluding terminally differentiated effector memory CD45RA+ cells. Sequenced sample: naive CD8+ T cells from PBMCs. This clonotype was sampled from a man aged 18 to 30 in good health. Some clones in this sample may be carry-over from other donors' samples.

CDR3 residues: CASSTDGSYEQYF. The CDR3 region has the DNA TGTGCCAGCAGTACGGACGGTTCCTACGAGCAGTACTTC. The chain couples TRBV2 to TRBJ2-7; no clear D. The ends were cut back, 5 bases at V and 1 base at J, with 9 bases in the middle. In germline, CDR1 is SNHLY, CDR2 FYNNEI. The CDR3 consists of 13 residues.